This T cell receptor beta chain was sequenced for a study of T cells in Graves' hyperthyroidism and ophthalmopathy (dated by TCRdb to about 2019). Regarding the research as a whole: Peripheral blood was sampled at the time of initial diagnosis, prior to any treatment. For training and testing, the 100 or so patients in the discovery cohort were randomly divided in a 7:3 ratio. To identify TCR V-J signatures that set the groups apart, the researchers used a discovery cohort of about a hundred patients, made up of 43 with Graves' ophthalmopathy and some 60 with stable Graves' hyperthyroidism. TCR Vbeta CDR3 sequencing of roughly 140 peripheral blood samples (roughly 41 ophthalmopathy, 75 hyperthyroidism and roughly 17 progressor patients) is reported in the paper. Following sampling, methimazole starting at 30 mg daily was given to hyperthyroidism patients, and high-dose intravenous methylprednisolone was given to ophthalmopathy patients. In addition, the study compared T-cell repertoires in thyroid tissue and in blood from several Graves' hyperthyroidism patients. Whether ophthalmopathy could be predicted prospectively was tested in an independent validation cohort made up of 18 to 20 hyperthyroidism patients plus 17 patients who later progressed to ophthalmopathy.

This clonotype was counted at least ten times. Its antigen remains undetermined. Base-call qualities are not available, and no considerably larger clone is one nucleotide away. Based on the germline V gene (reference sequence), the CDR1 and CDR2 sequences are LGHDT and YNNKEL. The junction shows trimming of 4 bases on V and 7 bases on J, plus 17 bases between the germline ends. The CDR3 runs 15 amino acids, cysteine and phenylalanine included. The CDR3 DNA has 45 bases and is translated from base 1. The paper as a whole reports these results and caveats: Ophthalmopathy was separated from stable hyperthyroidism by a 13 V-J signature model, with around 88% sensitivity and around 81% specificity obtained in cross-validation and 80%/75% obtained in testing. No statistical method was used to set the sample size in advance, and investigators knew the group allocation. Most expanded thyroid clonotypes (frequency above 0.001) were also detected in blood, a finding suggesting that blood repertoires may reflect thyroid immune responses. In validation, the model predicted progression to ophthalmopathy with approximately 71% sensitivity and approximately 78% specificity, a median of 6.5 months before onset.

Moderately to severely active disease, a Clinical Activity Score of at least 3, a NOSPECS grade of at least 4, and a duration under 3 months were present in ophthalmopathy patients. Exclusion was applied to patients with uncontrolled infections, other autoimmune diseases, pregnancy or lactation. Diagnoses were established on the basis of clinical symptoms, serum thyroxine and TRAb, thyroid ultrasound, and orbital computed tomography. PBMCs were separated from 10 ml of fresh peripheral blood using Ficoll-Paque density gradient centrifugation. Trizol reagent was used to extract total RNA, and RNA quality was then checked on an Agilent 2100 Bioanalyzer. TCR beta CDR3 regions were amplified from RNA transcripts. The TCR CDR3 was subjected to a first round of RT-PCR using the HTBI primer set and the Qiagen OneStep RT-PCR kit. A second multiplex PCR round built the libraries, followed by size selection and purification. Libraries were sequenced paired-end with 100 bp reads on an Illumina HiSeq2000. The paper's processing steps were these. SOAPnuke was used to process the raw data, removing reads that contained adapters or uncalled bases, had a mean Phred below 15, or lacked an exact match to the constant primer or identifier. High-quality paired reads were merged with COPE v1.2.5, and unique nucleotide sequences were defined as clonotypes. MiTCR v1.1 was used to align the clonotypes against IMGT TRBV, TRBD and TRBJ reference segments. Only V-J combinations with frequency above 0.0001, covering about 99% of repertoires, were analysed. The TCS score was defined as F50 (clonal expansion) divided by E x V (chaos), with BLOSUM62-based TCRdist calculated between CDR3 peptides within each V-J. Welch's t-statistics and random forest reduced roughly 500 V-J features to roughly 13, which were used in a naive Bayes classifier (R e1071). TCRdb reworked the public reads: Q25 trimming with fastp, MiXCR clone assembly, productive beta chains retained. Records with the same CDR3 protein are collapsed into one entry carrying the most frequent genes and DNA. The V and J calls follow TCRdb's processing rather than the paper's. Counted in this sample were 200,000 to 300,000 distinct CDR3 sequences; 16% of them appeared once. The top ten hold approximately 30% of the sample.

The chain was built from TRBV3-1 and TRBJ2-1; TRBD2 might be the D gene, on 6 matching bases. Source material: blood. The receptor was derived from a woman aged 18-30 years with Graves' ophthalmopathy. The DNA reads TGTGCCAGCAGCCTCCTGGACTACCCTGGAAATGAGCAGTTCTTC. The translation is CASSLLDYPGNEQFF.